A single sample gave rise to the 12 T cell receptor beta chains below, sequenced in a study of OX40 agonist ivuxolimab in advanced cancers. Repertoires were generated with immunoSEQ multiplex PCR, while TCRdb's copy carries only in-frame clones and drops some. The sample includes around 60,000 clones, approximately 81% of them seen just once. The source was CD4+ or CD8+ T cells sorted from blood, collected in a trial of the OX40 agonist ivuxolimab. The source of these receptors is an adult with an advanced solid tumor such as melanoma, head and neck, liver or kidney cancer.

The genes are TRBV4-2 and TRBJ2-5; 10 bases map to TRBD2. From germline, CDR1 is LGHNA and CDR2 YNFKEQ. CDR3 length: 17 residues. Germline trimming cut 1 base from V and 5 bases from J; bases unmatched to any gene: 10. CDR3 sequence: CASSQALSGRAFETQYF. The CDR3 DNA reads TGTGCCAGCAGCCAAGCCTTGAGCGGGAGGGCCTTCGAGACCCAGTACTTC.

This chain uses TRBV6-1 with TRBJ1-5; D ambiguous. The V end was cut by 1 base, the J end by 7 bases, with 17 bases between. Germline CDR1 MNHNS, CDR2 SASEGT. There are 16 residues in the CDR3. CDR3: CASSEGGLPGRQPQHF. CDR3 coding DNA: TGTGCCAGCAGTGAAGGAGGACTCCCCGGGAGACAGCCCCAGCATTTT.

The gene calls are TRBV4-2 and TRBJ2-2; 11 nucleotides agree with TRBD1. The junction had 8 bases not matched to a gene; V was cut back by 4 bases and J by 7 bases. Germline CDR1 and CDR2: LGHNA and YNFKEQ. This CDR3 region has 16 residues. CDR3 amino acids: CASSLPGQGADGELFF. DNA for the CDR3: TGTGCCAGCAGCCTACCTGGACAGGGGGCGGACGGGGAGCTGTTTTTT.

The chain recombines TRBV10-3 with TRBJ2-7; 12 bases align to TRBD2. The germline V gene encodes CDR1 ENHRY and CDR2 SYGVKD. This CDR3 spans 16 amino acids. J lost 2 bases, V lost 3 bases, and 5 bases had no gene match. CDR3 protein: CAISDPTSGSAYEQYF. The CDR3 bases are TGTGCCATCAGTGACCCGACTAGCGGGAGTGCCTACGAGCAGTACTTC.

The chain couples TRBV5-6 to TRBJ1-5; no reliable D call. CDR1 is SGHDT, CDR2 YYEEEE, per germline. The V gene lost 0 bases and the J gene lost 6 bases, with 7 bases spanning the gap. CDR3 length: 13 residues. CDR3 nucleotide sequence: TGTGCCAGCAGCTTGGATGCCTCTCAGCCCCAGCATTTT. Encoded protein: CASSLDASQPQHF.

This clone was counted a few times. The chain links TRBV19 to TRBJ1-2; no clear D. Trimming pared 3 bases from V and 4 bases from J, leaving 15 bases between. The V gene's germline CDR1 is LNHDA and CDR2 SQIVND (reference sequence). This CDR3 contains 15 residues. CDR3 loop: CASSIASSSAYGYTF. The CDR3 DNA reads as TGTGCCAGTAGTATTGCCTCGAGCTCCGCCTATGGCTACACCTTC.

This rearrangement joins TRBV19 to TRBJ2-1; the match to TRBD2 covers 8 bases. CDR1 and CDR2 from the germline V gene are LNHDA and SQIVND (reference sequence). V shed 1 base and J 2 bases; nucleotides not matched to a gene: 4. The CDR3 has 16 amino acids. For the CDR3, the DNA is TGTGCCAGTAGTATAGCGGGAGGGCGAACCTACAATGAGCAGTTCTTC. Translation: CASSIAGGRTYNEQFF.

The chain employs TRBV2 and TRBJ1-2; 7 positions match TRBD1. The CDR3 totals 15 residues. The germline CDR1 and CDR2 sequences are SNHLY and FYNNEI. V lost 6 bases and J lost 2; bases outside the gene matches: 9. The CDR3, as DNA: TGTGCCAGCAGAGAATTTGAGACAGGGAACTATGGCTACACCTTC. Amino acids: CASREFETGNYGYTF.

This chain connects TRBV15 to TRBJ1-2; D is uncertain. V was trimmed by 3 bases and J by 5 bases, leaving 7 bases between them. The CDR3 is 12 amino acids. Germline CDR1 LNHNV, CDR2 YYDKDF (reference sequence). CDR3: CATSREGYGYTF. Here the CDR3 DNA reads TGTGCCACCAGCAGGGAGGGTTATGGCTACACCTTC.

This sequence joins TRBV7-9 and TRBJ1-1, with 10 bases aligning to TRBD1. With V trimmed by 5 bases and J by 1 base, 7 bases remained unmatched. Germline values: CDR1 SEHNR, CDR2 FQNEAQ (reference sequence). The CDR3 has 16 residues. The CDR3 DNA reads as TGTGCCAGCAGCCCTGACAGGGGGCAGGGGAACACTGAAGCTTTCTTT. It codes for CASSPDRGQGNTEAFF.

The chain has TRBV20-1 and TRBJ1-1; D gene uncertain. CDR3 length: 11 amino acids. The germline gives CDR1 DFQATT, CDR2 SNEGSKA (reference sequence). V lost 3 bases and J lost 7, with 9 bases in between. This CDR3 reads CSARETYEAFF. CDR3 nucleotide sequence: TGCAGTGCTAGGGAGACTTATGAAGCTTTCTTT.

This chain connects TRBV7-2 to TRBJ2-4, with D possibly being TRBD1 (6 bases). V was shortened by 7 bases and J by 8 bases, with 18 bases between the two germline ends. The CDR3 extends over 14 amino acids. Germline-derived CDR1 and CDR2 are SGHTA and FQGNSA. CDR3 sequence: CASKPQNSGDIQYF. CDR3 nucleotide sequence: TGTGCCAGCAAGCCCCAAAACTCAGGGGACATTCAGTACTTC.